This entry describes one T cell receptor beta chain. The V and J ends lost 0 bases and 1 base, in that order; junction bases with no gene match: 1. Germline V gene lookup returns CDR1 ENHRY and CDR2 SYGVKD. This CDR3 has 16 amino acids. Measured with immunoSEQ multiplex PCR; TCRdb has only the in-frame clones, and not every one. The table lists roughly 200,000 clones, about 81% of them singletons, with under 8.5% in the top ten. The source of the sample is a study of blood T cell repertoires in COVID-19. The chain couples TRBV10-3 to TRBJ1-5; 9 bases are a match to TRBD1. Material: peripheral blood. This TCR came from a woman of 80 years or more with COVID-19, enrolled during active disease. The DNA of the CDR3 is TGTGCCATCAGTGAGTCCGGGACAGGGAGCAATCAGCCCCAGCATTTT. This encodes CAISESGTGSNQPQHF.